A selection of T cell receptor beta chains follows, all from one sample in a study of cytomegalovirus exposure and HLA in healthy donors. Sequenced by immunoSEQ multiplex PCR; TCRdb stores in-frame clones only, minus some. The sample consists of 250,000 to 350,000 clones, roughly 70% of them appearing once. Sample: PBMCs. The receptor source for this set is a female donor in good health and CMV-seronegative. Each CDR3 is given with its conserved first and last residue. The order of the fields is CDR3 length, D gene, V gene, clone size, J gene, CDR3 DNA, CDR3 protein. D genes are given only for firm matches. Size is stated for part of the rows, as once, few or many counts, or as a class when the clone is expanded.

>15|-|TRBV5-1|-|TRBJ2-3
TGCGCCAGCAGCCCGAACCCCGGGACAACAGATACGCAGTATTTT
CASSPNPGTTDTQYF
>13|-|TRBV28|-|TRBJ2-5
TGTGCCAGCAGTTCCCTCGGTTGGGGCCCCCGGCACTTC
CASSSLGWGPRHF
>14|-|TRBV21-1|-|TRBJ1-1
TGTGCCAGCAGCAAAGCAGCCAGGCATAAACCCGCTTTCTTT
CASSKAARHKPAFF
>14|-|TRBV5-1|once|TRBJ1-2
TGCGCCAGCAGCTTGGATCCAGCTAACTATGGCTACACCTTC
CASSLDPANYGYTF
>16|TRBD2|TRBV10-1|-|TRBJ2-3
TGCGCCAGCAGTGATCGGGCGCGGGGGAGCACAGATACGCAGTATTTT
CASSDRARGSTDTQYF
>13|-|TRBV5-4|few|TRBJ2-2
TGTGCCAGCAGCCGCGATAGTGTCGGGGAGCTGTTTTTT
CASSRDSVGELFF
>14|-|TRBV7-6|-|TRBJ2-2
TGTGCCAGCAGCACCCGACAGGTCTCTGGGGAGCTGTTTTTT
CASSTRQVSGELFF
>16|-|TRBV28|few|TRBJ2-1
TGTGCCAGCAGTTTCCGTAGTAGCACCTTTTACAATGAGCAGTTCTTC
CASSFRSSTFYNEQFF
>12|-|TRBV4-2|-|TRBJ2-7
TGTGCCAGCAGCCAGATGCAGGCCGAGCAGTACTTC
CASSQMQAEQYF
>12|-|TRBV7-9|-|TRBJ2-7
TGTGCCAGCAGCTTGGAGTCCTACGAGCAGTACTTC
CASSLESYEQYF
>13|TRBD2|TRBV7-9|-|TRBJ2-5
TGTGCCAGCAGCTTAACCGGGGGGAGGACCCAGTACTTC
CASSLTGGRTQYF
>15|TRBD2|TRBV28|-|TRBJ2-7
TGTGCCAGCAGTCCCAGGGGAGCGGGAGGGGTGGAGCAGTACTTC
CASSPRGAGGVEQYF
>15|TRBD2|TRBV5-4|-|TRBJ2-7
TGTGCCAGCAGCCCCCCCAGCGGGAGCGCCTACGAGCAGTACTTC
CASSPPSGSAYEQYF
>15|TRBD1|TRBV9|-|TRBJ1-2
TGTGCCAGCAGCGTAGACCAGGGGGCATACTATGGCTACACCTTC
CASSVDQGAYYGYTF
>13|-|TRBV5-1|-|TRBJ2-7
TGCGCCAGCAGCTTGAAGTCAGGTTACGAGCAGTACTTC
CASSLKSGYEQYF
>14|-|TRBV7-8|-|TRBJ2-7
TGTGCCAGCGGTTTTTTTGACAGTTCCTACGAGCAGTACTTC
CASGFFDSSYEQYF
>19|TRBD2|TRBV11-3|-|TRBJ2-4
TGTGCCAGCAGCTTAGATCGACTAGCGGGAGGGCCTTCCAAAAACATTCAGTACTTC
CASSLDRLAGGPSKNIQYF
>15|-|TRBV27|-|TRBJ2-2
TGTGCCAGCAGTTTCCTACAGGGTCGCACCGGGGAGCTGTTTTTT
CASSFLQGRTGELFF
>14|TRBD1|TRBV18|-|TRBJ1-2
TGTGCCAGCTCACCACAGGGACAGGGGGAAGGCTACACCTTC
CASSPQGQGEGYTF
>15|TRBD2|TRBV25-1|-|TRBJ2-3
TGTGCCAGCAGTGCATTAAGGACTAGCGGAGATACGCAGTATTTT
CASSALRTSGDTQYF
>14|TRBD1|TRBV11-2|-|TRBJ2-1
TGTGCCAGCAGCTCGAACAGGGGGTACAATGAGCAGTTCTTC
CASSSNRGYNEQFF
>18|-|TRBV21-1|-|TRBJ2-7
TGTGCCAGCAGCAAACCCCCTAAGAGGGAGGCCCAGGACCACGAGCAGTACTTC
CASSKPPKREAQDHEQYF
>14|TRBD2|TRBV2|-|TRBJ2-7
TGTGCCAGCAGGGATCAGCGGGAGTCCTACGAGCAGTACTTC
CASRDQRESYEQYF
>13|TRBD1|TRBV9|-|TRBJ1-2
TGTGCCAGCAGCCCCAGGACAGGCAATGGCTACACCTTC
CASSPRTGNGYTF
>16|TRBD1|TRBV19|few|TRBJ2-2
TGTGCCAGTAGATTAATTGGGACAGCGAACACCGGGGAGCTGTTTTTT
CASRLIGTANTGELFF
>13|-|TRBV7-2|few|TRBJ2-3
TGTGCCAGCAGCTTGGGACTTATGGATACGCAGTATTTT
CASSLGLMDTQYF
>14|-|TRBV28|-|TRBJ1-3
TGTGCCAGCAGTTACGAGTTCTCTGGAAACACCATATATTTT
CASSYEFSGNTIYF
>16|TRBD2|TRBV15|-|TRBJ2-5
TGTGCCACCAGCAGAGATGGGACTAGCGCCCAAGAGACCCAGTACTTC
CATSRDGTSAQETQYF
>16|-|TRBV11-3|-|TRBJ2-7
TGTGCCAGCAGCTTAGACCAACGGACTGTCTCCTACGAGCAGTACTTC
CASSLDQRTVSYEQYF